The next 8 T cell receptor beta chains were all read from a single sample in a study of cytomegalovirus exposure and HLA in healthy donors. Some clones are missing from TCRdb's copy, which holds only in-frame ones; the method was immunoSEQ multiplex PCR. The sample has 80,000 to 100,000 clones, less than 90% seen once. The sequencing input was PBMCs. Receptors originate from a man between 18 and 29 years old in good health and CMV-seropositive.

This chain connects TRBV5-6 to TRBJ1-2; tentatively, D is TRBD1 (6 bases). Germline V gene lookup returns CDR1 SGHDT and CDR2 YYEEEE. The CDR3 length is 16 residues. V was shortened by 2 bases and J by 4 bases, with 18 bases between the two germline ends. The CDR3 loop is CASSLFRDTRIYGYTF. CDR3 DNA sequence: TGTGCCAGCAGCTTATTCCGGGACACCAGAATCTATGGCTACACCTTC.

This clone was seen a single time. The V gene is TRBV11-3, the J gene TRBJ2-2; D not certain. V was pared by 0 bases and J by 4 bases, with 9 bases between. The CDR3 is made up of 15 amino acids. The germline V gene has CDR1 SGHNT and CDR2 YENEEA. CDR3 in amino acids: CASSLEQPGTGELFF. CDR3 coding DNA: TGTGCCAGCAGCTTAGAGCAGCCGGGCACCGGGGAGCTGTTTTTT.

The rearrangement uses TRBV28 and TRBJ1-2; 7 nucleotides align to TRBD1. Germline loops: CDR1 MDHEN, CDR2 SYDVKM. V was pared by 6 bases and J by 4 bases, with 8 bases of the junction left unmatched. The CDR3 has 14 residues. The CDR3 loop reads CASSEGQDFYGYTF. The CDR3 DNA reads TGTGCCAGCAGCGAAGGACAGGACTTCTATGGCTACACCTTC.

The gene calls are TRBV5-6 and TRBJ2-5; 14 bases agree with TRBD2. This CDR3 region has 16 residues. The ends lost 4 bases at V and 2 bases at J; junction bases unmatched: 4. Germline V lookup: CDR1 SGHDT, CDR2 YYEEEE. CDR3: CASSPRTSGGQETQYF. DNA of the CDR3: TGTGCCAGCAGCCCGCGGACTAGCGGGGGGCAAGAGACCCAGTACTTC. Filled out from reference TRBV5-6 and TRBJ2-5, the complete variable domain reads DAGVTQSPTHLIKTRGQQVTLRCSPKSGHDTVSWYQQALGQGPQFIFQYYEEEERQRGNFPDRFSGHQFPNYSSELNVNALLLGDSALYLCASSPRTSGGQETQYFGPGTRLLVL.

The chain couples TRBV5-5 to TRBJ2-7; no firm D call. This CDR3 is built from 11 residues. Trimming left V 2 bases short and J 4 bases short, with 4 bases between. CDR1 is SGHKS and CDR2 is YYEKEE in the germline V gene (reference sequence). CDR3 DNA: TGTGCCAGCAGCTTCCTATACGAGCAGTACTTC. Protein sequence: CASSFLYEQYF.

The chain is built from TRBV5-4 and TRBJ1-1; unclear D gene. The CDR3 loop spans 14 amino acids. Trimming took off 1 base at V and 2 bases at J, with 9 bases between the two ends. Looked up from germline, CDR1 is SGHNT and CDR2 is YYREEE (reference sequence). CDR3 region: CASSLFATNTEAFF. As DNA, the CDR3 is TGTGCCAGCAGCTTGTTCGCAACAAACACTGAAGCTTTCTTT.

V gene TRBV4-3 combines with J gene TRBJ1-2; 7 bases map to TRBD1. The length of the CDR3 is 17 residues. With 0 bases clipped from V and 4 bases from J, the junction kept 11 bases outside the gene matches. Per the germline V gene, CDR1 is LGHNA and CDR2 is YSLEER. In DNA form, the CDR3 reads TGCGCCAGCAGCCAAGATAAGGGGGCAGAACCAATCTATGGCTACACCTTC. Translating it yields CASSQDKGAEPIYGYTF.

V is TRBV5-1 and J is TRBJ2-7; maybe TRBD1 (5 bases). Germline V CDR1 and CDR2: SGHRS, YFSETQ. This CDR3 region has 16 residues. The V end was cut by 0 bases, the J end by 7 bases, with 20 bases between. This chain's CDR3 is CASSLGPGADPGEQYF. The CDR3 nucleotides are TGCGCCAGCAGCTTGGGGCCTGGGGCAGACCCCGGGGAGCAGTACTTC.